Below are 23 T cell receptor beta chains sequenced from a single sample in a study of response to subunit inactivated influenza vaccine listed by TCRdb under 2018. The method was RT-PCR. Reads for this sample came from an Illumina HiSeq 2500. The raw public data were reprocessed by TCRdb itself: fastp quality trimming at Q25, MiXCR clonotype calling, in-frame beta chains only. Each CDR3 protein appears once, grouped with its most common genes and DNA. The sample yields around 570,000 distinct CDR3 sequences; around 8% were counted once. Over 10% of the sample goes to the ten largest clones. The source material was PBMCs from blood, sampled less than 30 months after vaccination. Source of these receptors: a man between 50 and 69 years old who received an inactivated influenza vaccine. Donor details come from another sample of the same person, matched by shared clones.

CDR3 region: CAWSVRGATGELFF. The CDR3 nucleotides are TGTGCCTGGAGTGTCCGGGGCGCCACCGGGGAGCTGTTTTTT. The chain joins TRBV30 to TRBJ2-2; D is tentatively TRBD1 or TRBD2 (5 bases each). This CDR3 is built from 14 residues. The V end was cut by 0 bases, the J end by 4 bases, with 9 bases between. Germline V gene lookup returns CDR1 GTSNPN and CDR2 SVGIG (reference sequence). The full variable domain, rest sourced from reference TRBV30 and TRBJ2-2, is SQTIHQWPATLVQPVGSPLSLECTVEGTSNPNLYWYRQAAGRGLQLLFYSVGIGQISSEVPQNLSASRPQDRQFILSSKKLLLSDSGFYLCAWSVRGATGELFFGEGSRLTVL.

This clonotype was detected a few times. The chain carries TRBV24-1 and TRBJ1-1; TRBD1 might be the D (5 bases). CDR1 and CDR2 (germline): KGHDR, SFDVKD. V shed 6 bases and J shed 1 base, with 11 bases lying between them. The CDR3 runs 14 residues. In nucleotides, the CDR3 is TGTGCCACCAGTTCCGGGACGGAGAACACTGAAGCTTTCTTT. It yields the protein CATSSGTENTEAFF.

This clonotype was counted between two and nine times. V and J are TRBV7-6 and TRBJ2-1; 10 bases line up with TRBD1. The junction had 5 bases not matched to a gene; V was cut back by 5 bases and J by 4 bases. Germline values: CDR1 SGHVS, CDR2 FNYEAQ. CDR3 length: 15 residues. This CDR3 is CASSRDRGEYNEQFF. CDR3 in DNA: TGTGCCAGCAGCAGGGACAGGGGTGAATACAATGAGCAGTTCTTC.

This clonotype has at least ten counts. The chain uses TRBV7-2 and TRBJ1-1, with a weak D call TRBD1 (5 bases). Trimming cost V 2 bases and J 8 bases, with 18 bases left between them. The CDR3 is 15 amino acids. Germline V gives CDR1 SGHTA, CDR2 FQGNSA. CDR3 sequence: CASSLRFGDALEAFF. DNA of the CDR3: TGTGCCAGCAGCTTAAGGTTTGGGGACGCCTTGGAAGCTTTCTTT.

This clonotype was picked up a small number of times. The V gene is TRBV5-8, the J gene TRBJ2-7; the match to TRBD2 covers 14 bases. The CDR3 sequence is 16 residues long. J lost 5 bases, V lost 2 bases, and 6 bases had no gene match. CDR1 is SGHTS and CDR2 is YDEGEE in the germline V gene. Here the CDR3 reads CASSFFGTSGSDEQYF. CDR3 in DNA: TGTGCCAGCAGCTTTTTCGGGACTAGCGGGAGTGACGAGCAGTACTTC.

The chain carries TRBV27 and TRBJ2-5, with TRBD1 matching over 7 bases. CDR3 length equals 15 residues. The germline gives CDR1 MNHEY, CDR2 SMNVEV (reference sequence). The ends lost 0 bases at V and 1 base at J; junction bases unmatched: 2. The CDR3 DNA follows: TGTGCCAGCAGTTTATCGGGGACAGTCCAAGAGACCCAGTACTTC. Its protein product is CASSLSGTVQETQYF.

This chain uses TRBV21-1 with TRBJ2-7; no DNA check was done on the table's D call, TRBD1. TRBV21-1 is a documented pseudogene. This CDR3 spans 17 amino acids. The CDR3 DNA follows: TGTGCCAGCAGCAAAGCGGGGGAAGGGTTTGGGGCCTACGAGCAGTACTTC. This codes for CASSKAGEGFGAYEQYF.

In its sample, this clonotype was seen a few times. The chain joins TRBV5-5 to TRBJ2-1, with 15 positions matching TRBD2. Germline V gene sequence: CDR1 SGHKS, CDR2 YYEKEE (reference sequence). Unmatched junction bases numbered 4, after V lost 4 bases and J lost 8 bases. The CDR3 extends over 15 amino acids. The CDR3 nucleotides are TGTGCCAGCAGCAAGGGACTAGCGGGAGGTTATGAGCAGTTCTTC. Its protein product is CASSKGLAGGYEQFF.

This clonotype was seen a handful of times. The chain couples TRBV20-1 to TRBJ2-3; TRBD2 matches 10 bases. CDR3 length: 16 amino acids. Trimming cost V 0 bases and J 10 bases; bases outside gene matches: 13. Germline loops: CDR1 DFQATT, CDR2 SNEGSKA (reference sequence). DNA for the CDR3: TGCAGTGCTAGAGATTCCCTAGCGGGAGATCGCCGCTCGCAGTATTTT. This sequence encodes CSARDSLAGDRRSQYF.

This clonotype was seen repeatedly, ten times or more. The chain is built from TRBV7-9 and TRBJ2-2, with 8 nucleotides matching TRBD2. There are 15 residues in the CDR3. From germline, CDR1 is SEHNR and CDR2 FQNEAQ (reference sequence). J lost 6 bases, V lost 3 bases, and 6 bases had no gene match. The DNA of the CDR3 is TGTGCCAGCAGCTTGACGGGGGGGCCCTCCGGGGAGCTGTTTTTT. Translated: CASSLTGGPSGELFF.

As regards this clonotype: This may be a read error, as it is one base from a much larger clone. J is TRBJ2-7 and V is TRBV7-2; D is unresolved. The CDR3 is 13 amino acids. Deletions cut 4 bases from V and 0 bases from J, with 7 bases between. Germline-derived CDR1 and CDR2 are SGHTA and FQGNSA. The CDR3, as DNA: TGTGCCAGCAGCTACGCAGACTCCTACGAGCAGTACTTC. Translating it yields CASSYADSYEQYF.

This clonotype has ten or more counts. This rearrangement joins TRBV20-1 to TRBJ2-1, with a tentative D call TRBD1 (5 bases). This CDR3 contains 10 residues. From germline, CDR1 is DFQATT and CDR2 SNEGSKA (reference sequence). Deletions cut 7 bases from V and 8 bases from J, with 9 bases between. The CDR3 spells CSGGSYEQFF. Written as DNA, the CDR3 is TGCAGTGGGGGCAGTTATGAGCAGTTCTTC.

This clonotype was counted many times. The chain has TRBV15 and TRBJ2-1, with a tentative D call TRBD2 (6 bases). V was pared by 7 bases and J by 8 bases, with 24 bases between. The CDR3 spans 16 residues. Germline V CDR1 and CDR2: LNHNV, YYDKDF (reference sequence). The CDR3 bases are TGTGCCACCACCGGACGAGGAGCTAGCGAGCAGTATGAGCAGTTCTTC. Its protein is CATTGRGASEQYEQFF.

The CDR3: CASSLQGSREQYF. The CDR3 coding sequence is TGTGCCAGCAGCTTGCAGGGGTCGAGGGAGCAGTACTTC. The chain carries TRBV5-5 and TRBJ2-7; D might be TRBD1 (6 bases). This CDR3 comprises 13 residues. Germline V gene lookup returns CDR1 SGHKS and CDR2 YYEKEE (reference sequence). Trimming pared 1 base from V and 7 bases from J, leaving 12 bases between.

In its sample, this clonotype was seen a few times. The gene calls are TRBV5-1 and TRBJ2-7, with TRBD1 as a possible D gene (6 bases). Trimming left V 6 bases short and J 3 bases short, with 19 bases between. In germline, CDR1 is SGHRS, CDR2 YFSETQ. This CDR3 spans 15 amino acids. Written as DNA, the CDR3 is TGCGCCAGCACCCCTCAGGGGCAGACCTTCTACGAGCAGTACTTC. Amino acid sequence: CASTPQGQTFYEQYF.

The table lists this clonotype with many counts. The chain joins TRBV5-7 to TRBJ2-3, with 8 bases identical to TRBD1. TRBV5-7 is sorted into the ORF group, with uncertain function. The V and J ends lost 4 bases and 5 bases, in that order; junction bases with no gene match: 6. The CDR3 is 14 amino acids. In DNA, the CDR3 is TGTGCCAGCAGCCTGACAGGGGTGGGAGATACGCAGTATTTT. It codes for CASSLTGVGDTQYF.

The chain joins TRBV5-1 to TRBJ2-1, with 7 bases matching TRBD2. This CDR3 comprises 15 residues. Germline V gene lookup returns CDR1 SGHRS and CDR2 YFSETQ. V shed 3 bases, J shed 1 base, and the junction held 4 bases outside the gene matches. CDR3 coding DNA: TGCGCCAGCAGCTCTAGCGGAATATCCTACAATGAGCAGTTCTTC. This gives the protein CASSSSGISYNEQFF.

The table lists this clonotype with a few counts. The V and J genes are TRBV12-3 or TRBV12-4 and TRBJ1-3; D might be TRBD1 (5 bases). Trimming left V 6 bases short and J 2 bases short, with 11 bases between. The CDR3 is made up of 14 amino acids. Here the CDR3 reads CASRTGTAGNTIYF. The CDR3 region has the DNA TGTGCCAGCAGAACCGGGACTGCTGGAAACACCATATATTTT.

This clonotype was seen at least ten times. The V and J genes are TRBV3-1 and TRBJ2-7; TRBD2 might be the D (5 bases). V was trimmed by 1 base and J by 6 bases, leaving 10 bases between them. This CDR3 spans 13 amino acids. Per the germline V gene, CDR1 is LGHDT and CDR2 is YNNKEL (reference sequence). DNA for the CDR3: TGTGCCAGCAGCCAAGGCCGACTAAGCGAGCAGTACTTC. This encodes CASSQGRLSEQYF.

This clonotype was counted between two and nine times. In DNA form, the CDR3 reads TGTGCCAGCAGCTTTGACGGGGCAGGGCAGTACTTC. Its protein is CASSFDGAGQYF. The gene calls are TRBV5-4 and TRBJ2-7, with D perhaps TRBD1 or TRBD2 (5 bases each). V lost 2 bases, J lost 9 bases, and 12 bases lay in between. This CDR3 spans 12 amino acids. The germline CDR1 and CDR2 sequences are SGHNT and YYREEE (reference sequence).

The chain employs TRBV5-5 and TRBJ1-5, with D tentatively TRBD1 (6 bases). Per germline, CDR1 SGHKS and CDR2 YYEKEE (reference sequence). This CDR3 has 15 residues. The V end lost 5 bases, the J end lost 1 base, and 13 bases lay between the germline ends. CDR3 sequence: CASRLTGSSNQPQHF. CDR3 nucleotides: TGTGCCAGCAGATTGACAGGATCGAGCAATCAGCCCCAGCATTTT.

This clonotype came up a few times. V gene TRBV21-1 combines with J gene TRBJ2-5; TRBD2, the table's D call, was not compared with the DNA. TRBV21-1 is flagged as a pseudogene. CDR3 length equals 16 residues. Here the CDR3 reads CASSKARAGGKETQYF. Written as DNA, the CDR3 is TGTGCCAGCAGCAAAGCGCGCGCGGGGGGGAAAGAGACCCAGTACTTC.

This clonotype has at least ten counts. The genes are TRBV5-1 and TRBJ2-5; TRBD2 aligns across 10 bases. J gave up 5 bases and V 4 bases, and 8 bases lay outside the gene matches. Germline loops: CDR1 SGHRS, CDR2 YFSETQ. CDR3 size: 15 residues. The CDR3 DNA sequence: TGCGCCAGCAGCGACGGGCTAGCGGGAGTGGAGACCCAGTACTTC. This codes for CASSDGLAGVETQYF.